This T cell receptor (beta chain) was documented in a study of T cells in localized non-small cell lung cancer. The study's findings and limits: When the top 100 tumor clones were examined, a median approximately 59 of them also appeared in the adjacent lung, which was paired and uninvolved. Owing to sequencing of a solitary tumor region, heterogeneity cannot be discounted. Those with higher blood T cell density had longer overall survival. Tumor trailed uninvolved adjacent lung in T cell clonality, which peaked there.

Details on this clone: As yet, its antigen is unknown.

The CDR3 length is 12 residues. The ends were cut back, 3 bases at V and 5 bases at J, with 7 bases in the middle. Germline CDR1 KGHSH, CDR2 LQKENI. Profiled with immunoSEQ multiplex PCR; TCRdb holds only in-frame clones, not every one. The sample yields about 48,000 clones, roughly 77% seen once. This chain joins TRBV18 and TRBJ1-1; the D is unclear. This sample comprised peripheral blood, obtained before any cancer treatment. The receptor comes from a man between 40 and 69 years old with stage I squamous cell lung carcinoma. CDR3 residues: CASSPGETEAFF. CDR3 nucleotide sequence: TGTGCCAGCTCACCTGGGGAGACTGAAGCTTTCTTT.